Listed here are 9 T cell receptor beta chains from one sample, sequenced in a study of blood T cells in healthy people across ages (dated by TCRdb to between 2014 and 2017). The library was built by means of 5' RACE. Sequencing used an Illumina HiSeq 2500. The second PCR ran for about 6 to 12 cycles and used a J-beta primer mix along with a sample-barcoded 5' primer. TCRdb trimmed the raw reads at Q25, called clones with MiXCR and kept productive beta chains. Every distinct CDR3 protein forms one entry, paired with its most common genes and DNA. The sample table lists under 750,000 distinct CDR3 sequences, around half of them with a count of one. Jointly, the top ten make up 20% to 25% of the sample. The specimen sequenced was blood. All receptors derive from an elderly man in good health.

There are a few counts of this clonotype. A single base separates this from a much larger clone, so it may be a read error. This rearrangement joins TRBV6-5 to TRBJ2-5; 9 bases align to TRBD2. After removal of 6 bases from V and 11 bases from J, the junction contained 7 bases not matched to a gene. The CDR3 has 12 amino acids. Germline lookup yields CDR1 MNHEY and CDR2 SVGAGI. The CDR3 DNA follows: TGTGCCAGCAGCGGGACTAGCAATGAGCAGTACTTC. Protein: CASSGTSNEQYF.

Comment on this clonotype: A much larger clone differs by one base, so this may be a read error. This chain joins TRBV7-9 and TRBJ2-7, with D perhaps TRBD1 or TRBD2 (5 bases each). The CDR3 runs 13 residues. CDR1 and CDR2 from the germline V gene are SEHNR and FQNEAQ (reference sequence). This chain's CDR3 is CASGSGTPYERYF. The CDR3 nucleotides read TGTGCCAGCGGATCCGGGACCCCCTACGAGCGGTACTTC.

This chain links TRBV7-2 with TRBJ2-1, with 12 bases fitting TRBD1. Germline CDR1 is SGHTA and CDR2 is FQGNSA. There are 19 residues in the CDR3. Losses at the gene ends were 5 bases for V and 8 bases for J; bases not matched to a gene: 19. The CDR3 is CASSPRFYVAGQGADEQFF. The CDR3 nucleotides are TGTGCCAGCAGCCCGAGATTCTATGTGGCGGGACAGGGGGCAGATGAGCAGTTCTTC.

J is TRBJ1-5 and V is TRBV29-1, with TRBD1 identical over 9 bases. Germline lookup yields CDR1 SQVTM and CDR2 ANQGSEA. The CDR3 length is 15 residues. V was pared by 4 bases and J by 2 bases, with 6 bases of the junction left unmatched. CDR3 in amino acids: CSVVQGAGGNQPQHF. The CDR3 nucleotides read TGCAGCGTTGTACAGGGGGCCGGAGGCAATCAGCCCCAGCATTTT.

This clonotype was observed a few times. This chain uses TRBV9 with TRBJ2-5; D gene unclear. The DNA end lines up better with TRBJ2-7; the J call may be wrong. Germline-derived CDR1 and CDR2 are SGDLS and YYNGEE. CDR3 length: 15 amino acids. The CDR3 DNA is TGTGCCAGCAGTGCCAACAGTGGCCCCACCTACGAGCAGTACTTC. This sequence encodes CASSANSGPTYEQYF.

Here the CDR3 DNA reads TGTGCTAGTGGAACTCCGGTTACAGACAATGAGCAGTACTTC. This gives the protein CASGTPVTDNEQYF. V is TRBV12-5 and J is TRBJ2-5; D is undetermined. Germline CDR1 is LGHNT and CDR2 is FRNRAP. This CDR3 comprises 14 residues. V shed 6 bases and J shed 11 bases, with 22 bases lying between them.

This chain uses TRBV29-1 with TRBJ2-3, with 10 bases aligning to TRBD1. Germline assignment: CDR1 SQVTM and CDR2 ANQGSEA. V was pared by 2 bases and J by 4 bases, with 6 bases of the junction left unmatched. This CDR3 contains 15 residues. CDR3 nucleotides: TGCAGCGTTGAAATGAGGACAGGGGGTTCAGATACGCAGTATTTT. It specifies CSVEMRTGGSDTQYF.

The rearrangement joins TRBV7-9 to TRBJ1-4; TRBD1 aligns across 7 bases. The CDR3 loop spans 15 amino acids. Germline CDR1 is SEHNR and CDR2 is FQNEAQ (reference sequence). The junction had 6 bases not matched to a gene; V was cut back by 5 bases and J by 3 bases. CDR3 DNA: TGTGCCAGCAGCCCCAGGGACAGCGCTAATGAAAAACTGTTTTTT. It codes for CASSPRDSANEKLFF.

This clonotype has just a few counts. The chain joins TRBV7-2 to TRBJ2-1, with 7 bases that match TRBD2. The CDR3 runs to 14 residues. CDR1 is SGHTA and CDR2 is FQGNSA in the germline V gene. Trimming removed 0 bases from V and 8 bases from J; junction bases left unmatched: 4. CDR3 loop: CASSLAGGFDEQFF. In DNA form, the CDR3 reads TGTGCCAGCAGCTTAGCGGGAGGGTTTGATGAGCAGTTCTTC. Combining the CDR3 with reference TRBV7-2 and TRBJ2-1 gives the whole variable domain GAGVSQSPSNKVTEKGKDVELRCDPISGHTALYWYRQSLGQGLEFLIYFQGNSAPDKSGLPSDRFSAERTGGSVSTLTIQRTQQEDSAVYLCASSLAGGFDEQFFGPGTRLTVL.